The rows below give T cell receptor beta chains drawn from one sample of a study of blood T cell repertoires in COVID-19. The assay was immunoSEQ multiplex PCR, and TCRdb's table has in-frame clones only and misses some. Here the sample spans tens of thousands of clones, about three quarters being singletons. Sequencing used peripheral blood. The receptors were sampled from a man aged 25-45 years with COVID-19, enrolled during active disease. Each CDR3 is given with its conserved first and last residue.

J	V	CDR3
TRBJ1-2	TRBV6-1	CASSYSTGGNGYTF
TRBJ2-1	TRBV10-3	CVISGGLEVNEQFF
TRBJ1-1	TRBV4-1	CASSQSHGTGTEAFF
TRBJ2-1	TRBV28	CASRVRGTHNEQFF
TRBJ2-3	TRBV30	CAWSGGQGATDTQYF
TRBJ2-7	TRBV2	CASSEGSTTNEQYF
TRBJ1-1	TRBV6-2/TRBV6-3	CASSGQGAGAEAFF
TRBJ2-1	TRBV6-2/TRBV6-3	CASSYRDSHNEQFF
TRBJ2-2	TRBV11-3	CASSPRRTGISGELFF
TRBJ1-3	TRBV19	CASSLNPKGASGNTIYF
TRBJ2-5	TRBV6-4	CASSDLPGGGQETQYF
TRBJ2-3	TRBV27	CASRPALAPTDTQYF
TRBJ2-2	TRBV28	CASRRDRLLANTGELFF
TRBJ1-5	TRBV7-2	CASSFRTGPSQPQHF
TRBJ2-2	TRBV4-1	CASSPEGAGGLGTGELFF
TRBJ2-3	TRBV5-4	CASSRYQGVDTQYF
TRBJ1-2	TRBV5-6	CASSLVGADGYTF
TRBJ2-7	TRBV6-5	CASSYQLTGGRYEQYF
TRBJ1-5	TRBV28	CASTDGGIRDQPQHF
TRBJ2-1	TRBV28	CASSLGLVNEQFF
TRBJ2-1	TRBV4-3	CASSPGLVNEQFF
TRBJ2-7	TRBV9	CASSVGAGGSYEQYF
TRBJ2-5	TRBV2	CASSGLAGYQETQYF